The clone carrying this T cell receptor beta chain was detected ten times or more. This sample is drawn from a study of early T cells in non-severe SARS-CoV-2 infection. Study information: The authors sequenced bulk RNA from unsorted whole blood, leaving chains unpaired.

Individual cDNA molecules were tagged with unique molecular identifiers. In TCRdb, the 5' RACE reads were re-called with MiXCR into one record per CDR3 protein. The data show approximately 31,000 distinct CDR3 sequences, around 5.8% seen once. The germline V and J ends were trimmed by 5 bases and 4 bases, with 14 bases remaining between them. The CDR3 is 14 amino acids. Per germline, CDR1 LNHDA and CDR2 SQIVND (reference sequence). Sequencing was performed on whole blood. The sequence was obtained from an adult who was a healthcare worker with PCR-confirmed SARS-CoV-2 infection or an uninfected control (not recorded which). The J gene is TRBJ1-2, the V gene TRBV19, with unresolved D. CDR3 bases: TGTGCCAGTAGTGCAAACAGTGGGCCCTATGGCTACACCTTC. Amino acids: CASSANSGPYGYTF.